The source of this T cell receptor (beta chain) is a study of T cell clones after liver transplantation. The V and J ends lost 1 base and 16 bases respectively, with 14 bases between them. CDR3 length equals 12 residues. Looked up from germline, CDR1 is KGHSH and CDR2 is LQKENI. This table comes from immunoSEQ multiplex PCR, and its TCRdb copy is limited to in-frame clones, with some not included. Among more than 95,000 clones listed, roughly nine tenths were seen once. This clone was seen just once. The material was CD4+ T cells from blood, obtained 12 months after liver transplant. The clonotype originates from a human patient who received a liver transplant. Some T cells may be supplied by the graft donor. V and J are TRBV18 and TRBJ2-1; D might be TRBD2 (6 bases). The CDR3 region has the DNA TGTGCCAGCTCACCACTAGCGGAGCCCTCCTTCTTC. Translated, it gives CASSPLAEPSFF.